This T cell receptor beta chain was retrieved from a study of beta chain features in type 1 diabetes. Broader study findings: Among patients with Type 1 diabetes, TCRB CDR3s were moderately but significantly shorter in every one of the four CD4+ subsets. Patients with type 1 diabetes carried fewer insertions and had more deletions at their VDJ junctions.

Every bit of the isolated RNA underwent reverse transcription, so sequencing read expressed TCRB transcripts. Method: immunoSEQ multiplex PCR; TCRdb's copy keeps in-frame clones and lacks some. Found here are some 410,000 clones, roughly 10% of them singletons; the top ten hold over 0.04%. Concerning this clone itself: Its cognate antigen is unknown.

Every donor provided one heparinised blood draw, which averaged roughly 120 mL. Stem cell-like memory, regulatory, central memory and naive CD4+ cells were sorted via CD45RO/CCR7/CD25/CD127/CD95/CD27. This sequence was found in a woman aged 18 to 35 in good health. Source material: naive CD4+ T cells from blood.

Written as DNA, the CDR3 is TGCGCCAGCAGCCCCGGGCATAGGGCAGATACGCAGTATTTT. This sequence encodes CASSPGHRADTQYF. The chain couples TRBV4-3 to TRBJ2-3, with no clear D. The germline CDR1 and CDR2 sequences are LGHNA and YSLEER. With 4 bases removed from V and 4 bases from J, the gap between germline ends came to 12 bases. The CDR3 is 14 amino acids.